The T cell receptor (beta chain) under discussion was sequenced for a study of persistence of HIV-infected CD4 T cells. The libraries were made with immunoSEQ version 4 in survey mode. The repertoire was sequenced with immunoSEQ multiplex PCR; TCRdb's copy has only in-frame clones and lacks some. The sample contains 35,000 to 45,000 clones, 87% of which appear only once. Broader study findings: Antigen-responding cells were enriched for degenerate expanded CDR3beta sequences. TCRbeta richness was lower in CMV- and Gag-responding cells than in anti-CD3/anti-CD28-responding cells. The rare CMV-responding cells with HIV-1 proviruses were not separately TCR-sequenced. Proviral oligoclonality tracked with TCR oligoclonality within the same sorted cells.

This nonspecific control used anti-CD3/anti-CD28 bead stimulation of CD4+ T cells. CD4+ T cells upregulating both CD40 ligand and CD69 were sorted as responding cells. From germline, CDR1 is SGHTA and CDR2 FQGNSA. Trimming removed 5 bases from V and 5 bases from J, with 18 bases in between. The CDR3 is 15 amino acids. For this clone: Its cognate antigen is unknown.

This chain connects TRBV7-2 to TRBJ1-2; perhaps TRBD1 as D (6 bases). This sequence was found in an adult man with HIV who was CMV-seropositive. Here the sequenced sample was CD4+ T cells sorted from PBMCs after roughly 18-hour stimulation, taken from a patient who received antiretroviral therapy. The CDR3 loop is CASSHQDRIRYGYTF. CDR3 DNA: TGTGCCAGCAGCCACCAGGACAGAATTCGTTATGGCTACACCTTC.